Sequencing of this T cell receptor beta chain was carried out in a study of T cells expressing NK-cell markers. Whole-study context: From sorted CD3+CD56+NKG2C+, CD3+CD56+NKG2C- and CD3+CD56-NKG2C+ T cells came the TCR beta repertoires. Serological testing identified seven of the eight sequenced donors as HCMV-seropositive and one as seronegative.

General study results and limits: In four donors, these clonotypes also led the CD3+CD56-NKG2C+ fraction.

TCRdb reanalyzed the 5' RACE reads, giving one entry per CDR3 protein sequence and no DNA. The table lists under 500,000 distinct CDR3 sequences. The CDR3 length is 17 residues. CDR1 and CDR2 from the germline V gene are ENHRY and SYGVKD. Notes on this clonotype: Its target is not known.

The sample consisted of blood T cells: a sorted CD56 or NKG2C T cell subset, CD4+ or CD8+ T cells, or bulk PBMC T cells (not recorded which). The sequence was obtained from a woman between 18 and 69 years old in good health. The chain joins TRBV10-3 to TRBJ2-1. The CDR3 protein is CAIRDKLTKNSYNEQFF.